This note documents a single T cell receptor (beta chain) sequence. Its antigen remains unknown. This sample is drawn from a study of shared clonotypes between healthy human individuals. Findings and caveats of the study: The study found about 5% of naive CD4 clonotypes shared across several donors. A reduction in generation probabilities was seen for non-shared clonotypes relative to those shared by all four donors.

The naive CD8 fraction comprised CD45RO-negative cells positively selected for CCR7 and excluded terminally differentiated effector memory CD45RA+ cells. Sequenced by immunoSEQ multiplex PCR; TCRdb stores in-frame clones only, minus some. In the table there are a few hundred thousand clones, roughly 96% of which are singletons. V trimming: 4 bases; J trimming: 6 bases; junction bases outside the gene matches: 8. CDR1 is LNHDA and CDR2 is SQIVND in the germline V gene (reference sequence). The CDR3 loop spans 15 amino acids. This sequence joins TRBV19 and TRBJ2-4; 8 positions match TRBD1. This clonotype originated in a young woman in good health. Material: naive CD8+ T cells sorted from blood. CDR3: CASSTDREAPNIQYF. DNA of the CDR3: TGTGCCAGTAGTACGGACAGGGAAGCCCCAAACATTCAGTACTTC.